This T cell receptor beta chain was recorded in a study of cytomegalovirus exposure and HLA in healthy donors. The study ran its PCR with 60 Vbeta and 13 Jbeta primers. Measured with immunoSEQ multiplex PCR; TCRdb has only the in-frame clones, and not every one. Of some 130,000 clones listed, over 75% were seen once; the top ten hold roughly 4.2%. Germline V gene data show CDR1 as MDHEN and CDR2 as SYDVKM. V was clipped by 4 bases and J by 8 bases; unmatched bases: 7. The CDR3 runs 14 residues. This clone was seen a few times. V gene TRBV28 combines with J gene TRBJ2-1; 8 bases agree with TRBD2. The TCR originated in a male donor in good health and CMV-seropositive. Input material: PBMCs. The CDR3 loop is CASSSGGPGDEQFF. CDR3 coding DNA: TGTGCCAGCAGTTCGGGAGGGCCTGGCGATGAGCAGTTCTTC.